The rows below give T cell receptor beta chains drawn from one sample of a study of blood T cell repertoires in COVID-19. Sequenced by immunoSEQ multiplex PCR; TCRdb stores in-frame clones only, minus some. The repertoire includes approximately 100,000 clones, over 65% of them detected once, and around 11% sits in the top ten. The specimen was peripheral blood. These receptors came from a human donor in a cohort sampled during active COVID-19. Each CDR3 is given with its conserved first and last residue. D genes are given only for firm matches. Where a row states a size, it is once, few, many or the class of an expanded clone; other rows omit it.

j_call d_call clone_size v_call cdr3_aa cdr3_nt
TRBJ2-1 TRBD2 . TRBV7-9 CASSPLAGSSYNEQFF TGTGCCAGCAGCCCGTTAGCGGGGAGCTCCTACAATGAGCAGTTCTTC
TRBJ1-1 TRBD1 . TRBV14 CASSPDRFEAFF TGTGCCAGCAGCCCGGACAGGTTTGAAGCTTTCTTT
TRBJ2-7 . . TRBV5-1 CASSLAPWSSYEQYF TGCGCCAGCAGCTTGGCCCCGTGGAGCTCCTACGAGCAGTACTTC
TRBJ1-1 . . TRBV5-1 CASSPGRGGTEAFF TGCGCCAGCAGCCCTGGGCGGGGCGGCACTGAAGCTTTCTTT
TRBJ1-2 TRBD1 . TRBV5-1 CASSLGQGDYGYTF TGCGCCAGCAGCTTGGGACAGGGGGATTATGGCTACACCTTC
TRBJ2-7 . . TRBV6-1 CASSERWRWQYF TGTGCCAGCAGTGAGCGGTGGCGCTGGCAGTACTTC
TRBJ2-5 . . TRBV4-2 CASSLPGTGETQYF TGTGCCAGCAGCCTCCCGGGAACGGGAGAGACCCAGTACTTC
TRBJ1-2 TRBD1 . TRBV6-5 CASIPADRGYGYTF TGTGCCAGCATCCCCGCTGACAGGGGATATGGCTACACCTTC
TRBJ1-2 . once TRBV4-3 CASSQDGRGSNYGYTF TGCGCCAGCAGCCAAGATGGCAGGGGAAGTAACTATGGCTACACCTTC
TRBJ1-2 . . TRBV5-5 CASSLGGPVYGYTF TGTGCCAGCAGCTTGGGGGGCCCGGTCTATGGCTACACCTTC
TRBJ2-4 TRBD2 . TRBV11-2 CASSTGTSGGRNIQYF TGTGCCAGCAGCACTGGGACTAGCGGGGGGAGGAACATTCAGTACTTC
TRBJ1-6 TRBD1 once TRBV3-1/TRBV3-2 CASTRTGPNSPLHF TGTGCCAGCACCAGGACAGGTCCTAATTCACCCCTCCACTTT
TRBJ2-7 TRBD2 . TRBV4-1 CASSQGGTSGTRIKYF TGCGCCAGCAGCCAAGGTGGGACTAGCGGGACCCGAATAAAGTACTTC
TRBJ2-3 . . TRBV11-3 CASSLETLLAPSTDTQYF TGTGCCAGCAGCTTAGAGACACTCCTAGCCCCTAGCACAGATACGCAGTATTTT
TRBJ2-5 . . TRBV11-1 CASSLINSVGETQYF TGTGCCAGCAGCTTAATCAATAGCGTGGGTGAGACCCAGTACTTC
TRBJ2-6 . . TRBV5-1 CASSLTASGANVLTF TGCGCCAGCAGCTTGACAGCCTCTGGGGCCAACGTCCTGACTTTC
TRBJ1-2 TRBD1 once TRBV4-3 CASSQDRAVLYGYTF TGCGCCAGCAGCCAGGACAGGGCGGTTTTGTATGGCTACACCTTC
TRBJ1-5 . once TRBV2 CASSIGEGQPQHF TGTGCCAGCAGTATTGGAGAGGGTCAGCCCCAGCATTTT
TRBJ2-1 TRBD1 . TRBV7-2 CASSTTGVGMDEQFF TGTGCCAGCAGCACGACAGGGGTTGGTATGGATGAGCAGTTCTTC
TRBJ1-1 TRBD1 . TRBV5-1 CASSMGQTSSTEAFF TGCGCCAGCAGTATGGGACAGACAAGTTCCACTGAAGCTTTCTTT
TRBJ2-5 . once TRBV5-1 CASSYRETQYF TGCGCCAGCAGCTACAGGGAGACCCAGTACTTC
TRBJ2-3 TRBD2 . TRBV19 CASSFAGTRNTDTQYF TGTGCCAGTAGTTTCGCCGGGACTAGAAATACAGATACGCAGTATTTT
TRBJ2-2 TRBD1 . TRBV24-1 CATSDSHGTGSTGELFF TGTGCCACCAGTGATTCACACGGGACAGGGAGCACCGGGGAGCTGTTTTTT